Sequencing of this TCR beta chain was carried out in a study of blood T cells in healthy people across ages. Drawing of peripheral blood yielded approximately 10 milliliters from each donor. A sample-barcoded 5' primer and a J-beta primer mix were used in a second PCR of roughly 7 to 12 cycles. TCRdb reprocessed the 5' RACE reads with MiXCR, giving one entry per CDR3 protein. Among 600,000 to 650,000 distinct CDR3 sequences listed, roughly three fifths were seen once. V lost 4 bases to trimming and J lost 1 base, with 10 bases between them. The CDR3 covers 14 residues. The germline gives CDR1 MNHEY, CDR2 SMNVEV (reference sequence).

The sequenced material came from blood. The source of this sequence is a man aged 55 to 69 in good health. The rearrangement links TRBV27 to TRBJ1-2; D may be TRBD1 (5 bases). The CDR3 region has the DNA TGTGCCAGCAGTTGGGACCGAAATAACTATGGCTACACCTTC. Its translation: CASSWDRNNYGYTF.